This T cell receptor beta chain comes out of a study of vaccination and CD4 T cells after COVID-19. Study summary: Blood was drawn a median around 72 days post second dose, range 14 to 241. From HCoV-229E, HCoV-OC43, HCoV-NL63 and SARS-CoV-2, overlapping spike peptides were used to stimulate the cells.

With respect to this clonotype: The antigen remains unidentified.

Cultured CD4+ T cell DNA was sequenced using the Oncomine TCR Beta short-read assay. In this case, cultured CD4+ T cells provided the extracted genomic DNA. Each CDR3 protein gets one entry after TCRdb re-called the PCR reads with MiXCR. The sample has 5,900 or so distinct CDR3 sequences, approximately 40% seen once. Treatment meaning: roughly 10-day PBMC culture with coronavirus spike peptide pools or control peptides (ViraFEST assay). Those CD4+ T cells from the unexposed donor predate the COVID-19 pandemic (2011-2018). About 1.8 million PBMCs went into each well for culture with 10 IU/ml IL-2 and 7.5 to 10 ug/ml peptide pools. The junction had 3 bases not matched to a gene; V was cut back by 4 bases and J by 5 bases. The CDR3 extends over 13 amino acids. Germline V gene data show CDR1 as MDHEN and CDR2 as SYDVKM.

The sequencing sample was made of CD4+ T cells from blood, cultured in vitro. This chain uses TRBV28 with TRBJ1-2; 8 nucleotides match TRBD1. The sequence was obtained from a human donor in good health. For the CDR3, the DNA is TGTGCCAGCAGTTACAGGGGGAGTTATGGCTACACCTTC. It is translated as CASSYRGSYGYTF.